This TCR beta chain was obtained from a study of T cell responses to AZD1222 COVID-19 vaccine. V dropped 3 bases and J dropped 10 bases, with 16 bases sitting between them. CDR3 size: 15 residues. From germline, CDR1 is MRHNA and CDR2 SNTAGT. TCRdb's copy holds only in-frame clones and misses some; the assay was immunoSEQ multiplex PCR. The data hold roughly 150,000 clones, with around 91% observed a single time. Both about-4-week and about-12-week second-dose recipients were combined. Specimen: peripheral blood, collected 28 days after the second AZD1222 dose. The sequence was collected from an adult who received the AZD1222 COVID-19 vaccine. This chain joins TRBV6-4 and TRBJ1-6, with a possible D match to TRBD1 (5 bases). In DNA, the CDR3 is TGTGCCAGCAGTGAAGGGGTTTCAGGGCGCTCACCCCTCCACTTT. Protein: CASSEGVSGRSPLHF.